This entry concerns a single T cell receptor (beta chain). This sample is part of a study of shared clonotypes between healthy human individuals. Study in general: Those who served as donors were a couple of women and three men between the ages of 18 and 49. CD4 naive cells filled three plates per donor, CD4 memory three, CD8 naive two and CD8 memory one.

The germline V gene has CDR1 KGHSH and CDR2 LQKENI. The CDR3 sequence is 14 residues long. V shed 4 bases and J 1 base; nucleotides not matched to a gene: 0. The assay was immunoSEQ multiplex PCR, and TCRdb's table has in-frame clones only and misses some. In the table there are 2 million to 2.5 million clones, more than 85% of which are singletons. This clonotype was obtained from a young man in good health. Some clones in this sample may be carry-over from other donors' samples. The genes are TRBV18 and TRBJ2-7; TRBD2 matches 11 bases. The material sequenced was naive CD4+ T cells from PBMCs. Subset in this sample: CD45RA+ positively selected. The CDR3 protein is CASSLAGGSYEQYF. The CDR3 DNA sequence: TGTGCCAGCTCACTAGCGGGAGGGTCCTACGAGCAGTACTTC.